Below, one TCR beta chain is given with its context. Data came from immunoSEQ multiplex PCR; TCRdb stores just in-frame clones and leaves some out. The sample has hundreds of thousands of clones; around nine tenths are singletons. Trimming cost V 3 bases and J 9 bases, with 18 bases left between them. Germline V gene lookup returns CDR1 DFQATT and CDR2 SNEGSKA (reference sequence). This CDR3 comprises 13 residues. This specimen belongs to a study of blood T cell repertoires in COVID-19. Study as a whole: COVID-19 samples, acute and convalescent, were from the United States, Italy and Spain.

This chain links TRBV20-1 with TRBJ2-7; the D gene is possibly TRBD1 (6 bases). Sequencing was carried out using peripheral blood. The TCR comes from a man in his 70s with acute or convalescent COVID-19. For the CDR3, the DNA is TGCAGTGCTAGTGGGCAGGGGCCTTCCGGGCAGTACTTC. Amino acid sequence: CSASGQGPSGQYF.